These 16 T cell receptor beta chains originate from one sample sequenced in a study of cytomegalovirus exposure and HLA in healthy donors. Use of 60 Vbeta and 13 Jbeta primers characterized the PCR. The table came from immunoSEQ multiplex PCR; TCRdb's copy has only in-frame clones and leaves some out. The data contain about 140,000 clones, about 80% of them singletons. Sequenced material: PBMCs. The receptor set was obtained from a man aged 40-50 years in good health and CMV-seronegative.

The chain recombines TRBV4-3 with TRBJ2-7; 9 nucleotides match TRBD2. There are 15 residues in the CDR3. Per the germline V gene, CDR1 is LGHNA and CDR2 is YSLEER. The V gene end was trimmed by 1 base and the J gene end by 5 bases; junction bases not matched to a gene: 6. CDR3 DNA sequence: TGCGCCAGCAGCCAAGGGGTAGCGGGGGTGAACGAGCAGTACTTC. Its translation: CASSQGVAGVNEQYF.

This clone was seen a handful of times. The V call is TRBV2, the J call TRBJ1-5, with 7 bases fitting TRBD1. Per the germline V gene, CDR1 is SNHLY and CDR2 is FYNNEI. The CDR3 runs 15 residues. J lost 0 bases, V lost 10 bases, and 9 bases had no gene match. The CDR3 spells CATKEGAPSNQPQHF. In nucleotides, the CDR3 is TGTGCCACCAAGGAGGGGGCGCCTAGCAATCAGCCCCAGCATTTT.

This clone has only a few counts. The chain uses TRBV6-5 and TRBJ2-1; 8 positions match TRBD1. In germline, CDR1 is MNHEY, CDR2 SVGAGI. The CDR3 has 13 amino acids. V was clipped by 6 bases and J by 6 bases; unmatched bases: 4. In nucleotides, the CDR3 is TGTGCCAGCAGCCACAGGGGGTCCAATGAGCAGTTCTTC. Protein product: CASSHRGSNEQFF.

This clone was detected once. This chain uses TRBV28 with TRBJ1-1; D is perhaps TRBD1 (6 bases). Germline V lookup: CDR1 MDHEN, CDR2 SYDVKM. The germline V and J ends were trimmed by 4 bases and 5 bases, with 17 bases remaining between them. CDR3 length: 15 residues. CDR3 nucleotide sequence: TGTGCCAGCAGTTCAGGAGGCCAGGGGCGGACTGAAGCTTTCTTT. Protein sequence: CASSSGGQGRTEAFF.

The chain joins TRBV4-3 to TRBJ1-5; TRBD1 aligns across 8 bases. V was clipped by 4 bases and J by 8 bases; unmatched bases: 10. This CDR3 is 15 amino acids long. The V gene's germline CDR1 is LGHNA and CDR2 YSLEER. The CDR3 DNA sequence: TGCGCCAGCAGCCCATACCTAGACAGGGGTGAGCCCCAGCATTTT. This codes for CASSPYLDRGEPQHF.

V usage is TRBV7-6 and J usage is TRBJ2-3; TRBD2 matches at 13 bases. V was clipped by 1 base and J by 2 bases; unmatched bases: 12. Germline V gene data show CDR1 as SGHVS and CDR2 as FNYEAQ. The CDR3 consists of 20 residues. The chain's CDR3 is CASSLVPQTSGGTITDTQYF. CDR3 DNA sequence: TGTGCCAGCAGCTTAGTCCCACAGACTAGCGGGGGGACCATCACAGATACGCAGTATTTT.

This chain links TRBV5-4 with TRBJ1-2, with TRBD1 matching 8 bases. This CDR3 region has 17 residues. The V segment lost 0 bases and the J segment 1 base; nucleotides outside the gene matches: 8. In germline, CDR1 is SGHNT, CDR2 YYREEE (reference sequence). The CDR3 loop is CASSLDRGVGGNYGYTF. CDR3 DNA: TGTGCCAGCAGCTTGGACAGGGGGGTAGGAGGTAACTATGGCTACACCTTC.

V usage is TRBV5-6 and J usage is TRBJ2-7, with TRBD1 as a possible D gene (5 bases). The CDR3 contains 14 residues. Germline V gene lookup returns CDR1 SGHDT and CDR2 YYEEEE. Trimming shortened V by 0 bases and J by 3 bases, and 10 bases separated the two germline ends. The CDR3 DNA reads TGTGCCAGCAGCTTGGAGACAGAAAGCTACGAGCAGTACTTC. Translated, it gives CASSLETESYEQYF.

DNA of the CDR3: TGTGCCAGCAGCCCGCAATGGGGAGTCTACAATGAGCAGTTCTTC. Translating it yields CASSPQWGVYNEQFF. This chain links TRBV5-4 with TRBJ2-1; D is possibly TRBD2 (5 bases). Germline V gene sequence: CDR1 SGHNT, CDR2 YYREEE (reference sequence). With 4 bases removed from V and 3 bases from J, the gap between germline ends came to 14 bases. This CDR3 is built from 15 residues. Filled out from reference TRBV5-4 and TRBJ2-1, the complete variable domain reads ETGVTQSPTHLIKTRGQQVTLRCSSQSGHNTVSWYQQALGQGPQFIFQYYREEENGRGNFPPRFSGLQFPNYSSELNVNALELDDSALYLCASSPQWGVYNEQFFGPGTRLTVL.

Note on this clone: Its ends do not fully match the called genes, so a read error is possible. This same CDR3 is encoded by further DNA sequences in the sample. This chain joins TRBV5-6 and TRBJ2-7; TRBD1 matches at 7 bases. This CDR3 contains 14 residues. Germline V gene sequence: CDR1 SGHDT, CDR2 YYEEEE. The CDR3 DNA follows: TGTGCCAGTAGCTTAGGGGACAGCCTCTACGAGCAGTACTTC. As protein: CASSLGDSLYEQYF.

This clone was seen a handful of times. V is TRBV11-2 and J is TRBJ2-7, with 12 positions matching TRBD2. Germline V gives CDR1 SGHAT, CDR2 FQNNGV. V lost 5 bases and J lost 6; bases outside the gene matches: 5. This CDR3 contains 14 residues. The CDR3: CASSKRTSGIEQYF. CDR3 nucleotides: TGTGCCAGCAGCAAAAGGACTAGCGGGATCGAGCAGTACTTC. Full variable domain (rest looked up from reference TRBV11-2 and TRBJ2-7): EAGVAQSPRYKIIEKRQSVAFWCNPISGHATLYWYQQILGQGPKLLIQFQNNGVVDDSQLPKDRFSAERLKGVDSTLKIQPAKLEDSAVYLCASSKRTSGIEQYFGPGTRLTVT.

Here the CDR3 DNA reads TGTGCCAGCAGCGCCGAGGGGGACGGGCGAGATACGCAGTATTTT. Amino acids: CASSAEGDGRDTQYF. The V gene is TRBV13, the J gene TRBJ2-3; weak D call: TRBD1 (6 bases). Germline CDR1 and CDR2: PRHDT and FYEKMQ (reference sequence). CDR3 length: 15 residues. V lost 5 bases and J 5 bases, leaving 17 bases between the germline ends.

The rearrangement uses TRBV11-2 and TRBJ2-3; 9 positions match TRBD2. J gave up 3 bases and V 5 bases, and 6 bases lay outside the gene matches. CDR3 length equals 15 residues. Germline CDR1 SGHAT, CDR2 FQNNGV. The CDR3, as DNA: TGTGCCAGCAGCCCGGGACTAGCTAGGACAGATACGCAGTATTTT. Translated, it gives CASSPGLARTDTQYF.

The CDR3 DNA reads as TGTGCCAGCAGCGTAGGGACTAGCGGTGCCTACGAGCAGTACTTC. Amino acids: CASSVGTSGAYEQYF. The gene calls are TRBV9 and TRBJ2-7, with 10 positions matching TRBD2. Germline lookup yields CDR1 SGDLS and CDR2 YYNGEE. The CDR3 contains 15 residues. V was clipped by 0 bases and J by 2 bases; unmatched bases: 2.

V gene TRBV5-1 combines with J gene TRBJ2-7, with 9 bases matching TRBD1. Germline V CDR1 and CDR2: SGHRS, YFSETQ. CDR3 length equals 14 residues. With V trimmed by 4 bases and J by 1 base, 3 bases remained unmatched. CDR3 sequence (DNA): TGCGCCAGCAGCAGAGGACAGGGGTCCTACGAGCAGTACTTC. It translates to CASSRGQGSYEQYF.

This chain connects TRBV7-6 to TRBJ1-4; TRBD1 matches at 9 bases. The CDR3 is made up of 15 amino acids. CDR1 and CDR2 from the germline V gene are SGHVS and FNYEAQ. V dropped 1 base and J dropped 7; count of bases not matched to a gene: 4. Here the CDR3 DNA reads TGTGCCAGCAGCTTAGGGGGACAGGGAGGTGAAAAACTGTTTTTT. Protein sequence: CASSLGGQGGEKLFF.